This entry is about one T cell receptor (beta chain). Treatment defined: approximately 18 received Ad26.COV2.S at low or high dose, single or two shots; about 5 received placebo; per-sample allocation not given. Day 63 after the first injection of vaccine or placebo was the sampling time. TCRdb's table, derived via immunoSEQ multiplex PCR, lists solely in-frame clones and lacks some. The table shows 300,000 to 350,000 clones, with about nine tenths occurring only once. The record originates from a study of Ad26.COV2.S vaccination and SARS-CoV-2 variants. The receptor was derived from a person aged 18-60 years who received the Ad26.COV2.S COVID-19 vaccine or a placebo. Sequencing was performed on peripheral blood, taken in a trial of Ad26.COV2.S vaccine versus placebo.

CDR3 region: CSVTGTGVSNYGYTF. The CDR3 DNA reads as TGCAGCGTTACCGGGACAGGGGTCAGTAACTATGGCTACACCTTC. The genes are TRBV29-1 and TRBJ1-2, with 10 positions matching TRBD1. The CDR3 has 15 amino acids. Germline assignment: CDR1 SQVTM and CDR2 ANQGSEA. Trimming at V came to 5 bases and at J to 1 base, leaving 7 bases not matched to a gene.